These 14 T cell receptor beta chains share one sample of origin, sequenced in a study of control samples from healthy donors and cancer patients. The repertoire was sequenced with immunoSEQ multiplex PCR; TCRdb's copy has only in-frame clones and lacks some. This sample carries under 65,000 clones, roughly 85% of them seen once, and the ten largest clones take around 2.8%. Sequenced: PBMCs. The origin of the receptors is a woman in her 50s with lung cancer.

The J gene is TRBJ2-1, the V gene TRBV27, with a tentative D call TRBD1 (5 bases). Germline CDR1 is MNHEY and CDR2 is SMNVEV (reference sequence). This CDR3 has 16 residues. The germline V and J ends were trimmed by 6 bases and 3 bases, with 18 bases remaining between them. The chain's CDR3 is CASSPSLRQIYNEQFF. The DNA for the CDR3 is TGTGCCAGCAGCCCCTCCCTTCGACAGATCTACAATGAGCAGTTCTTC.

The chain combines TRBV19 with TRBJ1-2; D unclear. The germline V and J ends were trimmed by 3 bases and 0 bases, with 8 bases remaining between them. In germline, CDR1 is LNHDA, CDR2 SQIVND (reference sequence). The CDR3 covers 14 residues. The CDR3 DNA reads TGTGCCAGTAGTATTGGTCACACTAACTATGGCTACACCTTC. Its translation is CASSIGHTNYGYTF.

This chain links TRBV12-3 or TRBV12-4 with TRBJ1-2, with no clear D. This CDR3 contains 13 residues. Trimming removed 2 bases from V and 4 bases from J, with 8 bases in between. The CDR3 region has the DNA TGTGCCAGCAGTTTATGGAACCTCTATGGCTACACCTTC. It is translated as CASSLWNLYGYTF.

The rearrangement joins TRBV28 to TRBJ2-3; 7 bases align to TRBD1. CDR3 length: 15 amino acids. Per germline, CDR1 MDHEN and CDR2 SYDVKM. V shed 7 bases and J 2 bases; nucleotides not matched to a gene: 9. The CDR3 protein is CASIDRARYTDTQYF. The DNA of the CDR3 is TGTGCCAGCATTGACAGGGCCCGATACACAGATACGCAGTATTTT.

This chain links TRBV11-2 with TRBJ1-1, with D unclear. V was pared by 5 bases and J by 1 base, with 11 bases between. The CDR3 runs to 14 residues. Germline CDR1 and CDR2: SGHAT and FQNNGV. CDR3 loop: CASSDTRTNTEAFF. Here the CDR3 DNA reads TGTGCCAGCAGCGATACGAGGACGAACACTGAAGCTTTCTTT.

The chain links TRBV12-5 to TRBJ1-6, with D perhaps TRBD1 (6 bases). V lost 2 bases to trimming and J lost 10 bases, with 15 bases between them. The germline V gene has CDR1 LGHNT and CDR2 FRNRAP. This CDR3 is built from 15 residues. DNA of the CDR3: TGTGCTAGTGGTTTGATGGCGACAGGACCCTCACCCCTCCACTTT. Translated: CASGLMATGPSPLHF.

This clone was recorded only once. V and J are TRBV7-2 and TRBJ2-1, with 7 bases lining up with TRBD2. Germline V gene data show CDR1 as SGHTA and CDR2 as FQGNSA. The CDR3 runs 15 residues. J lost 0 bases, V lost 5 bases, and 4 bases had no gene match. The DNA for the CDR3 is TGTGCCAGCAGCACCCGGGGGGTCTCCTACAATGAGCAGTTCTTC. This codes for CASSTRGVSYNEQFF. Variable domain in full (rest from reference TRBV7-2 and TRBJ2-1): GAGVSQSPSNKVTEKGKDVELRCDPISGHTALYWYRQSLGQGLEFLIYFQGNSAPDKSGLPSDRFSAERTGGSVSTLTIQRTQQEDSAVYLCASSTRGVSYNEQFFGPGTRLTVL.

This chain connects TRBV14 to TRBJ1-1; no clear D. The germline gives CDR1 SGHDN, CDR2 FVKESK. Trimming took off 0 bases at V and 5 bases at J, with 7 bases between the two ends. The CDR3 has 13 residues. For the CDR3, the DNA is TGTGCCAGCAGCCAAGATCAAGGGACTGAAGCTTTCTTT. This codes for CASSQDQGTEAFF.

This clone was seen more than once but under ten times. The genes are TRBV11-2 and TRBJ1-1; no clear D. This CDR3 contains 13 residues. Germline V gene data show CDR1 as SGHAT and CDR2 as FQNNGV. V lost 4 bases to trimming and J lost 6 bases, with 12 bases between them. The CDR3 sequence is CASSWSGVAEAFF. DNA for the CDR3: TGTGCCAGCAGCTGGAGCGGGGTTGCTGAAGCTTTCTTT.

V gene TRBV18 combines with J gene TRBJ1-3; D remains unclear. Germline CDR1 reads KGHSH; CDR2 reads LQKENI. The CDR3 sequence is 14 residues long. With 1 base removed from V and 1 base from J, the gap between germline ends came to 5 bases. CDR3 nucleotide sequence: TGTGCCAGCTCACCACAGGATTCTGGAAACACCATATATTTT. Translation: CASSPQDSGNTIYF.

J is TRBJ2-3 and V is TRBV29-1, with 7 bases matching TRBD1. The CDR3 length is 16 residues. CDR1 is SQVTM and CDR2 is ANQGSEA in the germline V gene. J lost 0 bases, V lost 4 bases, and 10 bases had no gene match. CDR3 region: CSVVLTGIRSTDTQYF. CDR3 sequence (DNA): TGCAGCGTTGTTCTGACAGGGATAAGGAGCACAGATACGCAGTATTTT.

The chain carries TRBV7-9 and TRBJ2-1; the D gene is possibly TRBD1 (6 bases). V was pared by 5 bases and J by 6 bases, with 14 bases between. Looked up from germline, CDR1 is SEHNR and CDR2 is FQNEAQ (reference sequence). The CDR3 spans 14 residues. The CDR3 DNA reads TGTGCCAGCAGCCCAGGGACATCGGGCAATGAGCAGTTCTTC. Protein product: CASSPGTSGNEQFF.

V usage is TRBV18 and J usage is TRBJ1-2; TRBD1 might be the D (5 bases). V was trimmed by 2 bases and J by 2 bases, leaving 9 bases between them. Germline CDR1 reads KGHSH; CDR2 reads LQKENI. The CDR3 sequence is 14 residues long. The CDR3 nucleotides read TGTGCCAGCTCACCAGAGTGGGGGAACTATGGCTACACCTTC. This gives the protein CASSPEWGNYGYTF.

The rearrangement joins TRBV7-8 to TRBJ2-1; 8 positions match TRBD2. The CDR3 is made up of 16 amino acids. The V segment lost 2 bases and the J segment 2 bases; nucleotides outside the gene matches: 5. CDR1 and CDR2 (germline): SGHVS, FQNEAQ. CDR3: CASSLLGGGTYNEQFF. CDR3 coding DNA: TGTGCCAGCAGCTTATTGGGCGGGGGGACCTACAATGAGCAGTTCTTC.